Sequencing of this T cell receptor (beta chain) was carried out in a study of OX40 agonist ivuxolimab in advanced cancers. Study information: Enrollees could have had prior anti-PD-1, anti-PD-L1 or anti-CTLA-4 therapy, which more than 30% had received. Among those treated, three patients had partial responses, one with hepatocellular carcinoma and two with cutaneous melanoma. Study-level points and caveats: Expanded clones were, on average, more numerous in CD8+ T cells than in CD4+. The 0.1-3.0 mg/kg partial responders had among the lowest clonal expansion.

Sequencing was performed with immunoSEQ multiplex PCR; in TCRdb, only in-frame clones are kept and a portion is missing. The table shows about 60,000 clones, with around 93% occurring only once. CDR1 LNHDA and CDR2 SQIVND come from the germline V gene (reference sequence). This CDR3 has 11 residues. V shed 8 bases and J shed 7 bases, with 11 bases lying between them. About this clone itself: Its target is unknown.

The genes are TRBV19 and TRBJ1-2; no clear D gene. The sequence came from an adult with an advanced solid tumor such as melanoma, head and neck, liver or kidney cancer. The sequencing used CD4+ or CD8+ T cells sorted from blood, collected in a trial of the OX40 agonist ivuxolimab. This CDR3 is CASRAGGGYTF. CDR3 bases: TGTGCCAGTCGGGCAGGCGGTGGCTACACCTTC.